Below, 19 T cell receptor beta chains from the same sample are listed, as sequenced in a study of blood T cells in healthy people across ages. Primed by a sample-barcoded 5' primer and a J-beta primer mix, a second PCR proceeded for about 7 to 11 cycles. In TCRdb, the 5' RACE reads were re-called with MiXCR into one record per CDR3 protein. The sample records 950,000 to 1,200,000 distinct CDR3 sequences, more than 30% being singletons. The material sequenced was blood. Source of these receptors: a man aged 18 to 29 in good health.

Only a few counts were recorded for this clonotype. The chain is built from TRBV20-1 and TRBJ2-2, with D possibly matching TRBD2 (6 bases). Germline V gene sequence: CDR1 DFQATT, CDR2 SNEGSKA (reference sequence). The germline V and J ends were trimmed by 2 bases and 2 bases, with 12 bases remaining between them. The CDR3 is 15 amino acids. CDR3 loop: CSARNGLLNTGELFF. The CDR3 DNA is TGCAGTGCTAGAAACGGACTACTCAACACCGGGGAGCTGTTTTTT.

This clonotype was seen more than once but under ten times. The V call is TRBV9, the J call TRBJ2-3; TRBD2 might be the D (5 bases). The germline V and J ends were trimmed by 4 bases and 0 bases, with 12 bases remaining between them. The CDR3 runs to 15 residues. Germline V gives CDR1 SGDLS, CDR2 YYNGEE. The CDR3 nucleotides are TGTGCCAGCAGCACCCGGACGGGGAGCACAGATACGCAGTATTTT. This codes for CASSTRTGSTDTQYF.

J is TRBJ2-3 and V is TRBV7-3, with 8 bases aligning to TRBD1. The CDR3 totals 14 residues. Germline V gives CDR1 SGHTA, CDR2 FQGTGA. Losses at the gene ends were 5 bases for V and 2 bases for J; bases not matched to a gene: 3. The CDR3 sequence is CASSQDRDTDTQYF. CDR3 DNA: TGTGCCAGCAGCCAGGACAGGGACACAGATACGCAGTATTTT.

About this clonotype: Being one base from a much bigger clone, this may be a read error. The chain has TRBV6-5 and TRBJ1-2, with D unresolved. CDR1 and CDR2 from the germline V gene are MNHEY and SVGAGI. This CDR3 spans 13 amino acids. The CDR3, as DNA: TGTGCCAGCAGTGACTCGATACTCGGTGGCTACACCTTC. This encodes CASSDSILGGYTF.

The CDR3 DNA reads TGCGCCAGCAGTGAGCTAGGGGGACCCCAGACGGCTTTCTTT. This codes for CASSELGGPQTAFF. This chain links TRBV10-2 with TRBJ1-1, with D possibly matching TRBD1 (6 bases). Trimming left V 2 bases short and J 11 bases short, with 18 bases between. The CDR3 is 14 residues long. Germline values: CDR1 WSHSY, CDR2 SAAADI.

This clonotype was found a few times. CDR3 region: CSAPIGRDTEAFF. The CDR3 coding sequence is TGCAGTGCTCCCATTGGACGGGACACTGAAGCTTTCTTT. V gene TRBV20-1 combines with J gene TRBJ1-1; no definite D call. Germline assignment: CDR1 DFQATT and CDR2 SNEGSKA (reference sequence). The CDR3 is made up of 13 amino acids. Trimming shortened V by 5 bases and J by 3 bases, and 13 bases separated the two germline ends.

Only a few counts were recorded for this clonotype. The chain links TRBV10-3 to TRBJ2-3; D uncertain. The CDR3 totals 13 residues. Germline V gives CDR1 ENHRY, CDR2 SYGVKD. V lost 5 bases to trimming and J lost 6 bases, with 12 bases between them. CDR3 sequence: CAISSLADDTQYF. The CDR3 nucleotides are TGTGCCATCAGTTCACTGGCAGATGATACGCAGTATTTT.

A few counts support this clonotype. The chain combines TRBV20-1 with TRBJ2-7; a weak D match, TRBD1 (6 bases). The V end was cut by 3 bases, the J end by 7 bases, with 22 bases between. Per germline, CDR1 DFQATT and CDR2 SNEGSKA (reference sequence). The CDR3 spans 15 residues. Written as DNA, the CDR3 is TGCAGTGCTAGCCTACAGGGAGAAGGCACTAGGGAGCAGTACTTC. This translates into CSASLQGEGTREQYF.

A few counts support this clonotype. The V and J genes are TRBV7-2 and TRBJ2-5; D possibly corresponds to TRBD1 (6 bases). This CDR3 is 16 amino acids long. In germline, CDR1 is SGHTA, CDR2 FQGNSA. The ends were cut back, 2 bases at V and 4 bases at J, with 17 bases in the middle. The CDR3 region has the DNA TGTGCCAGCAGCTTAAGTACAGGGAGTAAAGCAGAGACCCAGTACTTC. It encodes CASSLSTGSKAETQYF.

This clonotype appeared many times. The genes are TRBV20-1 and TRBJ2-1; a weak D match, TRBD2 (6 bases). Germline values: CDR1 DFQATT, CDR2 SNEGSKA (reference sequence). V lost 3 bases and J 0 bases, leaving 9 bases between the germline ends. This CDR3 contains 14 residues. CDR3 DNA sequence: TGCAGTGCTAGTCGGGGGAGCTCCTACAATGAGCAGTTCTTC. Its protein is CSASRGSSYNEQFF.

This clonotype appeared once. The chain links TRBV18 to TRBJ1-2; TRBD1 matches 8 bases. V trimming: 4 bases; J trimming: 2 bases; junction bases outside the gene matches: 15. The CDR3 covers 18 residues. Germline V gives CDR1 KGHSH, CDR2 LQKENI. CDR3 sequence (DNA): TGTGCCAGCTCACTAGACGGGCGGACAGGGCAACAAAACTATGGCTACACCTTC. This sequence encodes CASSLDGRTGQQNYGYTF.

This clonotype was seen a few times. This sequence joins TRBV12-3 or TRBV12-4 and TRBJ1-5; no clear D. The CDR3 extends over 16 amino acids. The V end lost 2 bases, the J end lost 0 bases, and 11 bases lay between the germline ends. The CDR3, as DNA: TGTGCCAGCAGTTTAAACGGACTCTATAGCAATCAGCCCCAGCATTTT. It specifies CASSLNGLYSNQPQHF.

This clonotype has only a few counts. This chain joins TRBV5-1 and TRBJ2-1, with TRBD2 identical over 10 bases. V was clipped by 2 bases and J by 3 bases; unmatched bases: 5. In germline, CDR1 is SGHRS, CDR2 YFSETQ. CDR3 length equals 16 residues. The CDR3 region is CASSLTTSGLYNEQFF. The CDR3 DNA is TGCGCCAGCAGCTTAACGACTAGCGGGCTCTACAATGAGCAGTTCTTC.

The V and J genes are TRBV20-1 and TRBJ1-5, with unresolved D. V gave up 5 bases and J gave up 3 bases, with 11 bases separating them. This CDR3 contains 13 residues. Germline V lookup: CDR1 DFQATT, CDR2 SNEGSKA (reference sequence). CDR3 loop: CSAPADFNQPQHF. The CDR3 nucleotides are TGCAGTGCTCCGGCAGATTTCAATCAGCCCCAGCATTTT.

The V gene is TRBV7-9, the J gene TRBJ1-4; D unresolved. V was clipped by 7 bases and J by 7 bases, with 10 bases between them. This CDR3 is 12 amino acids long. Looked up from germline, CDR1 is SEHNR and CDR2 is FQNEAQ (reference sequence). CDR3 bases: TGTGCCAGCAACTTGCTGAGTGAAAAACTGTTTTTT. It specifies CASNLLSEKLFF.

Only a few counts were recorded for this clonotype. The chain carries TRBV4-1 and TRBJ2-5; D remains ambiguous. This CDR3 has 14 residues. Germline CDR1 MGHRA, CDR2 YSYEKL. Trimming pared 0 bases from V and 6 bases from J, leaving 11 bases between. CDR3 loop: CASSQDESRKTQYF. CDR3 coding DNA: TGCGCCAGCAGCCAAGATGAGAGCAGAAAGACCCAGTACTTC.

The sample holds many counts of this clonotype. The chain employs TRBV6-1 and TRBJ2-1; 7 nucleotides agree with TRBD1. Trimming removed 7 bases from V and 3 bases from J; junction bases left unmatched: 6. CDR1 and CDR2 from the germline V gene are MNHNS and SASEGT. The CDR3 spans 14 residues. The CDR3 sequence: CASNRDRGYNEQFF. In DNA form, the CDR3 reads TGTGCCAGCAACCGGGACAGAGGCTACAATGAGCAGTTCTTC.

Only a few counts were recorded for this clonotype. The J gene is TRBJ1-4, the V gene TRBV5-1; D unresolved. The germline gives CDR1 SGHRS, CDR2 YFSETQ. The germline V and J ends were trimmed by 1 base and 3 bases, with 7 bases remaining between them. The CDR3 contains 14 residues. CDR3 loop: CASSLKDANEKLFF. The CDR3 region has the DNA TGCGCCAGCAGCTTGAAGGATGCTAATGAAAAACTGTTTTTT.

V is TRBV27 and J is TRBJ1-2; D unclear. The V and J ends lost 0 bases and 5 bases respectively, with 10 bases between them. This CDR3 is built from 14 residues. The V gene's germline CDR1 is MNHEY and CDR2 SMNVEV (reference sequence). The CDR3 protein is CASSLSKEGYGYTF. The CDR3 DNA reads TGTGCCAGCAGTTTATCCAAGGAAGGGTATGGCTACACCTTC.